Following are 3 T cell receptor beta chains from one sample sequenced in a study of blood T cell repertoires in COVID-19 (dated by TCRdb to about 2020). Library generation was performed with the immunoSEQ multiplex PCR assay. TCRdb holds this immuneACCESS table with in-frame rearrangements only. Some clones are missing; in checked studies, unresolved V genes explain under half, and the rest has no known cause. Counted in this sample were 150,000 to 200,000 clones; more than 70% of them appeared once. 11% to 15% of the sample goes to the ten largest clones. The source material was peripheral blood. These receptors all come from a man younger than 35 with active or convalescent COVID-19.

The V call is TRBV7-9, the J call TRBJ1-1; the match to TRBD1 covers 10 bases. The CDR3 length is 13 residues. V trimming: 8 bases; J trimming: 10 bases; junction bases outside the gene matches: 10. Germline assignment: CDR1 SEHNR and CDR2 FQNEAQ (reference sequence). The CDR3 nucleotides are TGTGCCAGCCGCCGACAGGGGGCAGCTGTAGCTTTCTTT. It yields the protein CASRRQGAAVAFF.

The chain recombines TRBV11-2 with TRBJ1-5, with D tentatively TRBD1 (5 bases). V was cut by 5 bases and J by 4 bases, with 9 bases left in between. Germline V CDR1 and CDR2: SGHAT, FQNNGV. The CDR3 spans 13 residues. For the CDR3, the DNA is TGTGCCAGCAGCACGGGACTGAATCAGCCCCAGCATTTT. Protein sequence: CASSTGLNQPQHF.

This clone was observed a single time. The genes are TRBV7-9 and TRBJ1-4, with D possibly matching TRBD1 (5 bases). The CDR3 loop spans 15 amino acids. CDR1 and CDR2 (germline): SEHNR, FQNEAQ (reference sequence). With 7 bases removed from V and 8 bases from J, the gap between germline ends came to 20 bases. CDR3 DNA: TGTGCCAGCAACCTTAAGGAGACAGAGCCCGAAAAACTGTTTTTT. This codes for CASNLKETEPEKLFF.